These 3 T cell receptor beta chains were all obtained from the same sample, sequenced in a study of CD8+ T cells in alopecia areata. Extracted RNA was reverse transcribed into cDNA, the sequencing template. Some clones are missing from TCRdb's copy, which holds only in-frame ones; the method was immunoSEQ multiplex PCR. The sample has around 190,000 clones, around 56% seen once; the top ten hold roughly 0.67%. Treatment in this sample: oral pan-JAK inhibitor, 5-10 mg twice daily. Sequences were derived from CD4+ T cells sorted from blood, sampled at week 4, from a patient treated with tofacitinib. These receptors were taken from a human donor with alopecia areata.

The rearrangement joins TRBV13 to TRBJ1-1; a weak D match, TRBD1 (5 bases). Germline CDR1 and CDR2: PRHDT and FYEKMQ (reference sequence). This CDR3 has 13 amino acids. V lost 4 bases and J 10 bases, leaving 16 bases between the germline ends. CDR3 nucleotides: TGTGCCAGCAGCTCGGTCAGGGCTGGTGGAGCTTTCTTT. Residues: CASSSVRAGGAFF.

This clone has just one count. The chain employs TRBV30 and TRBJ1-4; D unresolved. With 2 bases removed from V and 4 bases from J, the gap between germline ends came to 2 bases. The CDR3 loop spans 11 amino acids. The germline CDR1 and CDR2 sequences are GTSNPN and SVGIG (reference sequence). CDR3 sequence (DNA): TGTGCCTGGAGTAGTAATGAAAAACTGTTTTTT. Its translation: CAWSSNEKLFF. The full variable domain, with the rest looked up from reference TRBV30 and TRBJ1-4, is SQTIHQWPATLVQPVGSPLSLECTVEGTSNPNLYWYRQAAGRGLQLLFYSVGIGQISSEVPQNLSASRPQDRQFILSSKKLLLSDSGFYLCAWSSNEKLFFGSGTQLSVL.

The rearrangement links TRBV19 to TRBJ1-2; unclear D gene. The V end lost 1 base, the J end lost 8 bases, and 8 bases lay between the germline ends. The CDR3 sequence is 12 residues long. The germline V gene encodes CDR1 LNHDA and CDR2 SQIVND (reference sequence). CDR3 residues: CASSIVDGGYTF. CDR3 sequence (DNA): TGTGCCAGTAGTATAGTTGACGGAGGCTACACCTTC.